Described below is a single TCR beta chain sequence and its context. This specimen belongs to a study of blood T cell repertoires in COVID-19. For the study at large: Samples of COVID-19 (acute and convalescent) were obtained from the United States, Italy and Spain. T cells, B-cell-depleted T cells, or PBMCs supplied cDNA or gDNA.

Some clones are missing from TCRdb's copy, which holds only in-frame ones; the method was immunoSEQ multiplex PCR. The top ten hold about 1.2% of the sample, which has a few hundred thousand clones, 83% seen once. V lost 2 bases, J lost 0 bases, and 3 bases stayed unmatched. CDR1 is ENHRY, CDR2 SYGVKD, per germline. The CDR3 is 17 residues long. This receptor was taken from a woman aged 45-60 years with acute or convalescent COVID-19. The V gene is TRBV10-3, the J gene TRBJ2-6; 8 nucleotides match TRBD2. The specimen sequenced was peripheral blood. The chain's CDR3 is CAISETSGGSGANVLTF. The CDR3 DNA sequence: TGTGCCATCAGTGAGACTAGCGGAGGCTCTGGGGCCAACGTCCTGACTTTC.